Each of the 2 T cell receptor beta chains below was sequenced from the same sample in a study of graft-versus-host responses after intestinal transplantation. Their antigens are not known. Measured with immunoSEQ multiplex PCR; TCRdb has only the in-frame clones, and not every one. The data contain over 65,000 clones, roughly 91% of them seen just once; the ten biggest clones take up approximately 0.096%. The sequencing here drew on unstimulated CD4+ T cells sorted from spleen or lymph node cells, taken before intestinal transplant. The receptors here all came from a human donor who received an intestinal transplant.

The CDR3 here is CASSRQGHSNQPQHF. The CDR3 nucleotides are TGTGCCAGCTCACGACAGGGGCATAGCAATCAGCCCCAGCATTTT. The chain carries TRBV18 and TRBJ1-5; TRBD1 agrees at 8 bases. With 4 bases clipped from V and 0 bases from J, the junction kept 2 bases outside the gene matches. Germline CDR1 KGHSH, CDR2 LQKENI. This CDR3 region has 15 residues.

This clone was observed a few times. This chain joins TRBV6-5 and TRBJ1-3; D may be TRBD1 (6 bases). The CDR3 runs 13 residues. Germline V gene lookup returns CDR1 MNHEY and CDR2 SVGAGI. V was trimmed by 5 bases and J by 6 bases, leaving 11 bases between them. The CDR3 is CASSMDRENTIYF. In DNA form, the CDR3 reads TGTGCCAGCAGTATGGACAGAGAAAACACCATATATTTT.